This T cell receptor (beta chain) was captured by sequencing in a study of shared clonotypes between healthy human individuals. Study context: Researchers drew samples from two women and a few men aged 18 to 49. Broader study findings: Clonotype sharing across donors was expected to vary with sequencing depth. Non-shared clonotypes displayed generation probabilities falling below those of clonotypes present in all four donors.

This clone was detected once. The antigen is unknown. Distinct nucleotide sequences in the sample also encode this CDR3. Deletions cut 6 bases from V and 6 bases from J, with 2 bases between. In germline, CDR1 is MDHEN, CDR2 SYDVKM. This CDR3 comprises 10 residues. Clones were sequenced by immunoSEQ multiplex PCR, and TCRdb holds only the in-frame ones, with some missing. The sample has 1,500,000 or so clones, roughly 96% seen once; the top ten hold over 1%. The source material was naive CD4+ T cells sorted from blood. Subset in this sample: CD45RA+ positively selected. The J gene is TRBJ2-2, the V gene TRBV28; D is unresolved. The sequence derives from a man aged 25-45 years in good health. The CDR3 DNA is TGTGCCAGCAGATCCGGGGAGCTGTTTTTT. Protein product: CASRSGELFF.